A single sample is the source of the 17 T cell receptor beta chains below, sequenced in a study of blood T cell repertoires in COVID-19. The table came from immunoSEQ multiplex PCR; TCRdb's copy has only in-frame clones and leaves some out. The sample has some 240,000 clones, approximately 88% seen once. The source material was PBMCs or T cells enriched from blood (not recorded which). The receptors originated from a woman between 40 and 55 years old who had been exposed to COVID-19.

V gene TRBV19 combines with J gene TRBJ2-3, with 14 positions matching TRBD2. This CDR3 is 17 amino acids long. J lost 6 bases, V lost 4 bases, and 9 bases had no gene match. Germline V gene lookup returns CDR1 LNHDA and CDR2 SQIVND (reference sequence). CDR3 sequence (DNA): TGTGCCAGTAGTAAAACTAAGACTAGCGGGGGGGCTGATACGCAGTATTTT. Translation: CASSKTKTSGGADTQYF.

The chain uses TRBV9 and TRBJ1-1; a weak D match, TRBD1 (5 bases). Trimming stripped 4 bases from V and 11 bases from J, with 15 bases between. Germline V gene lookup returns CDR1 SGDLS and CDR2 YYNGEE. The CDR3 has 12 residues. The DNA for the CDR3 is TGTGCCAGCAGCCCTGGCGGGGGACGGGCTTTCTTT. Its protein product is CASSPGGGRAFF.

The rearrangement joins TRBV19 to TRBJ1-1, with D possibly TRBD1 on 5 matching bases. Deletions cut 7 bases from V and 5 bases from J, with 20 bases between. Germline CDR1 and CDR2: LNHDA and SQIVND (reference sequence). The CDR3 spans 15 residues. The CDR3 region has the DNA TGTGCCAGTAACGCAGGGCAGATACAATTAACTGAAGCTTTCTTT. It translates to CASNAGQIQLTEAFF.

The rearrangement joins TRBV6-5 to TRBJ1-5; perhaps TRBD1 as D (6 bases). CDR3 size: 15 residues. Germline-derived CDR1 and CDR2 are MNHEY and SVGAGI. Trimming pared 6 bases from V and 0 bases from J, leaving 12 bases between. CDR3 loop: CASRDQGLSNQPQHF. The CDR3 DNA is TGTGCCAGCAGAGATCAGGGGCTTAGCAATCAGCCCCAGCATTTT.

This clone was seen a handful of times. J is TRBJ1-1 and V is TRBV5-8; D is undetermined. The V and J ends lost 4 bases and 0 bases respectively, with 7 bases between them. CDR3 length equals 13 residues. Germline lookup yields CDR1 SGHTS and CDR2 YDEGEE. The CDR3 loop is CASSDTVNTEAFF. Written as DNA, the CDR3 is TGTGCCAGCAGCGATACAGTGAACACTGAAGCTTTCTTT.

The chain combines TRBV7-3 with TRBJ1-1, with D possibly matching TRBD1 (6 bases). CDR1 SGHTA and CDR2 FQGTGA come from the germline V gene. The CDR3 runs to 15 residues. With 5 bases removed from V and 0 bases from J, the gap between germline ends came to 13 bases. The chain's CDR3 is CASSANGGLNTEAFF. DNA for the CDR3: TGTGCCAGCAGCGCCAACGGGGGGCTGAACACTGAAGCTTTCTTT.

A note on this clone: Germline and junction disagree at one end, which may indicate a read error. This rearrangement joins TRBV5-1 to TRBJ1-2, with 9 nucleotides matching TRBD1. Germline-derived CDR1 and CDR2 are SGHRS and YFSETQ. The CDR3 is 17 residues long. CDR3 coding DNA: TGTGCCAGCAGCTTGACATTCGCGGGACAGGGTAACTATGGCTACACCTTC. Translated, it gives CASSLTFAGQGNYGYTF. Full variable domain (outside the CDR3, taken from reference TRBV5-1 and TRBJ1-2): KAGVTQTPRYLIKTRGQQVTLSCSPISGHRSVSWYQQTPGQGLQFLFEYFSETQRNKGNFPGRFSGRQFSNSRSEMNVSTLELGDSALYLCASSLTFAGQGNYGYTFGSGTRLTVV.

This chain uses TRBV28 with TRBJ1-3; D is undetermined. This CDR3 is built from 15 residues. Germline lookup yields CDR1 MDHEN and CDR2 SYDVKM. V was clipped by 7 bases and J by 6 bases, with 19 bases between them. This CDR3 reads CASTERSLFANTIYF. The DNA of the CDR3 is TGTGCCAGCACTGAACGGTCGCTGTTTGCAAACACCATATATTTT.

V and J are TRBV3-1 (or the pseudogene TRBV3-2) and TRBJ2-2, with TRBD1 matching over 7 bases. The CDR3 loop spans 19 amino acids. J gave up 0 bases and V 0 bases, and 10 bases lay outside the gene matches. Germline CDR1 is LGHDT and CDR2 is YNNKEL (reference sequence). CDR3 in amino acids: CASSQDPETGNANTGELFF. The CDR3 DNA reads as TGTGCCAGCAGCCAAGACCCCGAGACAGGGAATGCGAACACCGGGGAGCTGTTTTTT.

The CDR3 reads CASSTDRGYEQYF. The CDR3, as DNA: TGTGCCAGCAGCACGGACAGGGGATACGAGCAGTACTTC. The rearrangement uses TRBV7-2 and TRBJ2-7; TRBD1 agrees at 9 bases. The ends lost 5 bases at V and 4 bases at J; junction bases unmatched: 3. The V gene's germline CDR1 is SGHTA and CDR2 FQGNSA. The CDR3 extends over 13 amino acids. Variable domain in full (rest from reference TRBV7-2 and TRBJ2-7): GAGVSQSPSNKVTEKGKDVELRCDPISGHTALYWYRQSLGQGLEFLIYFQGNSAPDKSGLPSDRFSAERTGGSVSTLTIQRTQQEDSAVYLCASSTDRGYEQYFGPGTRLTVT.

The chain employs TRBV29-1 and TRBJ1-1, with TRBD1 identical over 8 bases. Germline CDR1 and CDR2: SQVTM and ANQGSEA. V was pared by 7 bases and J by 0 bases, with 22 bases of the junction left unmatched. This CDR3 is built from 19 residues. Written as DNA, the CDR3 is TGCAGCGCTGCTCCTAGATTGTCCGGACAGGGTTATCTGAACACTGAAGCTTTCTTT. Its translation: CSAAPRLSGQGYLNTEAFF.

The CDR3 here is CATSDLTGRYGYTF. CDR3 nucleotides: TGTGCCACCAGTGATTTGACAGGGCGCTATGGCTACACCTTC. The rearrangement joins TRBV24-1 to TRBJ1-2, with a tentative D call TRBD1 (6 bases). This CDR3 has 14 amino acids. V lost 0 bases and J 4 bases, leaving 8 bases between the germline ends. Germline V gene lookup returns CDR1 KGHDR and CDR2 SFDVKD.

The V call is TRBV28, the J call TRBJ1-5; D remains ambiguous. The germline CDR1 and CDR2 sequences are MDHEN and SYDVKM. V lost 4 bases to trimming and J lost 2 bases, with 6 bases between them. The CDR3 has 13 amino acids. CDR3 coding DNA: TGTGCCAGCAGTTCCGGGGGCAATCAGCCCCAGCATTTT. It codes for CASSSGGNQPQHF.

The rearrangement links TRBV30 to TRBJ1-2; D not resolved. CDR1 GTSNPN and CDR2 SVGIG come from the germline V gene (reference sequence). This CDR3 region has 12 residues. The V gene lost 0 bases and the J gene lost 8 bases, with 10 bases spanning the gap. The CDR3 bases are TGTGCCTGGAGTGTACGAGGGTTGGGCTACACCTTC. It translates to CAWSVRGLGYTF. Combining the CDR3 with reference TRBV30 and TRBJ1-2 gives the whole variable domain SQTIHQWPATLVQPVGSPLSLECTVEGTSNPNLYWYRQAAGRGLQLLFYSVGIGQISSEVPQNLSASRPQDRQFILSSKKLLLSDSGFYLCAWSVRGLGYTFGSGTRLTVV.

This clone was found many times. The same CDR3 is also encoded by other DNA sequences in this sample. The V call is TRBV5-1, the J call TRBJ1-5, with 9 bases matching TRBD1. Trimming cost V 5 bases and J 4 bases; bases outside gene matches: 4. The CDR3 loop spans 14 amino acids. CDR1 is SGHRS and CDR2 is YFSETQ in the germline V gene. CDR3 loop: CASSSGQGNQPQHF. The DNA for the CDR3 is TGCGCCAGCAGTTCGGGACAGGGAAATCAGCCCCAGCATTTT. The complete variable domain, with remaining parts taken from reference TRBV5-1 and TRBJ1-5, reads KAGVTQTPRYLIKTRGQQVTLSCSPISGHRSVSWYQQTPGQGLQFLFEYFSETQRNKGNFPGRFSGRQFSNSRSEMNVSTLELGDSALYLCASSSGQGNQPQHFGDGTRLSIL.

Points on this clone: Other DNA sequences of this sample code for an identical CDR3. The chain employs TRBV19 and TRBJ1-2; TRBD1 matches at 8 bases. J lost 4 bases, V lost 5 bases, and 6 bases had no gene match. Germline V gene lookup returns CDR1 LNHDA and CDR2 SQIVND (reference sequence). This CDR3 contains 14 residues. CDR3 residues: CASSSDRDFYGYTF. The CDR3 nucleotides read TGTGCCAGTAGTTCGGACAGGGACTTCTATGGCTACACCTTC.

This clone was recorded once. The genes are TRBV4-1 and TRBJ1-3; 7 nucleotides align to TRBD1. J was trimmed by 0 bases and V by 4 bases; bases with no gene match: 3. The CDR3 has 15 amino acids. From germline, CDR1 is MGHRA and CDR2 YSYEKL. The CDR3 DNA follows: TGCGCCAGCAGCCGGGGACAGCTCTCTGGAAACACCATATATTTT. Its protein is CASSRGQLSGNTIYF.